This is a list of T cell receptor beta chains from one sample in a study of T-cell memory formation after mild COVID-19. TCRdb independently ran MiXCR on the 5' RACE reads; one entry per CDR3 protein. The sample carries about 200,000 distinct CDR3 sequences, approximately 16% recorded once. What was sequenced was PBMCs or a T cell subset sorted from them (not recorded which). The receptors derive from an adult woman who had mild COVID-19 (a few samples of this study predate the infection). Cell type and time point are not known. Both conserved end residues are part of each CDR3. Each record gives: clone size, V gene, D gene, J gene, CDR3 DNA, CDR3 protein. A D gene is named only where the DNA matches it firmly. Size is omitted from some rows. Given values are once, few, many or a class for expanded clones.

.,TRBV20-1,TRBD1,TRBJ2-5,TGCAGTGTCCCGACAGGGGCTAAAGAGACCCAGTACTTC,CSVPTGAKETQYF
few,TRBV10-3,TRBD1,TRBJ2-2,TGTGCCATCAGCGGGACAGCCAACACCGGGGAGCTGTTTTTT,CAISGTANTGELFF
many,TRBV7-9,.,TRBJ2-7,TGTGCCAGCAGCCGCCAGGTCGGAGGGAGCTCCTACGAGCAGTACTTC,CASSRQVGGSSYEQYF
.,TRBV7-9,TRBD2,TRBJ2-3,TGTGCCAGCAGCTTCGGCGGGGGAGCCCTGGATACGCAGTATTTT,CASSFGGGALDTQYF
.,TRBV7-3,TRBD1,TRBJ1-1,TGTGCCAGCAGCCCTACAGGGGGCGCGGGCACTGAAGCTTTCTTT,CASSPTGGAGTEAFF
many,TRBV7-8,.,TRBJ2-1,TGTGCCAGCAGCATCAAACAGGGTAACAATGAGCAGTTCTTC,CASSIKQGNNEQFF
.,TRBV7-3,.,TRBJ2-6,TGTGCCAGCAGCTCGGGACAAGCCAACGTCCTGACTTTC,CASSSGQANVLTF
.,TRBV7-9,.,TRBJ2-5,TGTGCCCTACCAGGGGACCAAGAGACCCAGTACTTC,CALPGDQETQYF
few,TRBV27,.,TRBJ1-6,TGTGCCAGCAGTTTCCTACAGGGTAATTCACCCCTCCACTTT,CASSFLQGNSPLHF
.,TRBV29-1,.,TRBJ1-5,TGCAGCGTTGAGTTCGGGGTAGGGCAGCCCCAGCATTTT,CSVEFGVGQPQHF
few,TRBV6-5,.,TRBJ1-3,TGTGCCAGCAGTTTAGCGGGAGGTGGAAACACCATATATTTT,CASSLAGGGNTIYF
few,TRBV7-6,.,TRBJ2-1,TGTGCCAGCACCCACCCCGGCGTGGGTGGGATCAATGAGCAGTTCTTC,CASTHPGVGGINEQFF
many,TRBV20-1,.,TRBJ2-1,TGCAGTGCTAGCAGGGGAGGCGTCTACAATGAGCAGTTCTTC,CSASRGGVYNEQFF
.,TRBV7-9,TRBD1,TRBJ1-1,TGTGCCAGCTCCATAACAGGGGTTGCTGAAGCTTTCTTT,CASSITGVAEAFF
.,TRBV5-1,TRBD2,TRBJ2-3,TGCGCCAGCAGCTTGAGGAGCGGGAGCGATACGCAGTATTTT,CASSLRSGSDTQYF
few,TRBV2,TRBD2,TRBJ2-1,TGTGCCAGCAGCCCCGGGACTAGTGGTCTAGATGAGCAGTTCTTC,CASSPGTSGLDEQFF
.,TRBV29-1,.,TRBJ1-2,TGCAGCGTTGAATACGACAACTATGGCTACACCTTC,CSVEYDNYGYTF
.,TRBV7-3,TRBD2,TRBJ2-3,TGTGCCAGCAGCACAGGACTAGCGCCAGATACGCAGTATTTT,CASSTGLAPDTQYF
.,TRBV4-1,TRBD1,TRBJ2-2,TGCGCCAGCACTACCTTCCAGGGGGCCGGGGAGCTGTTTTTT,CASTTFQGAGELFF
few,TRBV15,.,TRBJ2-7,TGTGCCACCAGCAGAGATATAACCGAGCAGTACTTC,CATSRDITEQYF
.,TRBV12-3/TRBV12-4,.,TRBJ1-2,TGTGCCAGCAGTTTTTCGGGGAGGAATTCCTATGGCTACACCTTC,CASSFSGRNSYGYTF
few,TRBV9,.,TRBJ2-1,TGTGCCAGCAGCGTAGATGGGAACCTTCGCGATGAGCAGTTCTTC,CASSVDGNLRDEQFF
.,TRBV11-2,.,TRBJ2-6,TGTGCCAGCAGCTTAGCTTATGGCAGGGAAGGCTCTGGGGCCAACGTCCTGACTTTC,CASSLAYGREGSGANVLTF
many,TRBV29-1,TRBD1,TRBJ2-7,TGCAGCGTTGAAGATCCGGGGACAGGGCGAGCCTACGAGCAGTACTTC,CSVEDPGTGRAYEQYF
few,TRBV7-3,.,TRBJ2-5,TGTGCCAGCAGCCCCGAGGGGGGCCGGACCCAGTACTTC,CASSPEGGRTQYF
many,TRBV7-2,TRBD2,TRBJ2-1,TGTGCCAGCATGCCGAGCGGGATTAGCTCCTACAATGAGCAGTTCTTC,CASMPSGISSYNEQFF
.,TRBV20-1,TRBD1,TRBJ2-1,TGCAGTGCTAGAGGTGGGACAGGGGGCCGCAATGAGCAGTTCTTC,CSARGGTGGRNEQFF
.,TRBV2,TRBD1,TRBJ1-2,TGTGCCAGCAGGGACAGGGGTTATGGCTACACCTTC,CASRDRGYGYTF
few,TRBV5-1,TRBD2,TRBJ2-5,TGCGCCAGCGCCGGGGGGGGTGGAGAGACCCAGTACTTC,CASAGGGGETQYF
few,TRBV4-1,TRBD1,TRBJ1-6,TGCGCCAGCAGCCTTTCTCGTGGGACAGTGAATTCACCCCTCCACTTT,CASSLSRGTVNSPLHF
many,TRBV5-1,.,TRBJ2-1,TGCGCCAGCAGCTTGGAGGTCCAGGGGCAGGGGCAGTTCTTC,CASSLEVQGQGQFF
.,TRBV5-1,TRBD1,TRBJ1-2,TGCGCCAGCAGCTTGGCCAGGGACAGTCCCTATGGCTACACCTTC,CASSLARDSPYGYTF